These T cell receptor beta chains were read from a single sample in a study of shared clonotypes between healthy human individuals. Sequencing used immunoSEQ multiplex PCR; TCRdb keeps in-frame clones, though not all of them. The profile shows 1.5 million to 1.9 million clones, approximately 98% of them singletons. The specimen sequenced was naive CD4+ T cells sorted from blood. The source is a young man in good health. Each CDR3 is given with its conserved first and last residue. A D gene is named only where the DNA matches it firmly. Size values are once, few and many counts, or a class for expanded clones, and some rows have none.

size	V	D	J	CDR3	DNA
-	TRBV6-5	TRBD1	TRBJ2-5	CASRGGGQGQETQYF	TGTGCCAGCAGAGGGGGCGGACAGGGCCAAGAGACCCAGTACTTC
once	TRBV5-1	-	TRBJ2-7	CASSPGATYEQYF	TGCGCCAGCAGCCCGGGCGCCACCTACGAGCAGTACTTC
-	TRBV9	-	TRBJ2-1	CASSVRPRQSSYNEQFF	TGTGCCAGCAGCGTACGCCCACGTCAGAGCTCCTACAATGAGCAGTTCTTC
-	TRBV9	TRBD2	TRBJ2-1	CASSVELLAGTYNEQFF	TGTGCCAGCAGCGTTGAACTACTAGCGGGCACCTACAATGAGCAGTTCTTC
-	TRBV6-1	TRBD1	TRBJ1-4	CASSLAGGGNEKLFF	TGTGCCAGCAGTTTGGCAGGGGGGGGTAATGAAAAACTGTTTTTT
once	TRBV6-6	TRBD1	TRBJ1-5	CASSYSIGTGEEPQHF	TGTGCCAGCAGTTACTCGATAGGGACAGGGGAAGAGCCCCAGCATTTT
-	TRBV27	-	TRBJ2-1	CASSFRAGFYNEQFF	TGTGCCAGCAGTTTTCGGGCAGGATTCTACAATGAGCAGTTCTTC
-	TRBV14	TRBD1	TRBJ1-4	CASSREGQGVFF	TGTGCCAGCAGCCGGGAGGGACAGGGCGTGTTTTTT
-	TRBV4-3	TRBD2	TRBJ2-3	CASSQDEAGGIDTQYF	TGCGCCAGCAGCCAAGATGAAGCGGGAGGTATAGATACGCAGTATTTT
-	TRBV18	TRBD2	TRBJ2-3	CASSPLSLAGGRATDTQYF	TGTGCCAGCTCACCACTGTCCCTAGCGGGAGGCCGGGCCACAGATACGCAGTATTTT
-	TRBV19	-	TRBJ1-1	CASRPTPRRAFF	TGTGCCAGTAGACCAACCCCAAGGAGAGCTTTCTTT
-	TRBV27	TRBD2	TRBJ2-1	CASSNRPAGEYYNEQFF	TGTGCCAGCAGTAACCGGCCCGCGGGAGAATACTACAATGAGCAGTTCTTC
-	TRBV27	TRBD2	TRBJ2-7	CASSFGGRAYEQYF	TGTGCCAGCAGTTTTGGCGGGAGGGCCTACGAGCAGTACTTC
once	TRBV7-9	-	TRBJ1-4	CASVRGANEKLFF	TGTGCCAGCGTGCGGGGGGCGAATGAAAAACTGTTTTTT
-	TRBV5-1	TRBD1	TRBJ2-3	CASSFDRVGTDTQYF	TGCGCCAGCAGTTTCGACAGGGTTGGGACAGATACGCAGTATTTT
-	TRBV5-1	-	TRBJ1-3	CASSLEVQISGNTIYF	TGCGCCAGCAGCTTGGAGGTCCAAATCTCTGGAAACACCATATATTTT
-	TRBV18	-	TRBJ1-5	CASSQGTSNSNQPQHF	TGTGCCAGCTCCCAAGGGACATCGAATAGCAATCAGCCCCAGCATTTT
once	TRBV27	-	TRBJ2-5	CASSLSWQAQETQYF	TGTGCCAGCAGTTTAAGTTGGCAGGCACAAGAGACCCAGTACTTC
-	TRBV30	-	TRBJ2-5	CAWRAGEYQETQYF	TGTGCCTGGAGGGCCGGAGAGTACCAAGAGACCCAGTACTTC